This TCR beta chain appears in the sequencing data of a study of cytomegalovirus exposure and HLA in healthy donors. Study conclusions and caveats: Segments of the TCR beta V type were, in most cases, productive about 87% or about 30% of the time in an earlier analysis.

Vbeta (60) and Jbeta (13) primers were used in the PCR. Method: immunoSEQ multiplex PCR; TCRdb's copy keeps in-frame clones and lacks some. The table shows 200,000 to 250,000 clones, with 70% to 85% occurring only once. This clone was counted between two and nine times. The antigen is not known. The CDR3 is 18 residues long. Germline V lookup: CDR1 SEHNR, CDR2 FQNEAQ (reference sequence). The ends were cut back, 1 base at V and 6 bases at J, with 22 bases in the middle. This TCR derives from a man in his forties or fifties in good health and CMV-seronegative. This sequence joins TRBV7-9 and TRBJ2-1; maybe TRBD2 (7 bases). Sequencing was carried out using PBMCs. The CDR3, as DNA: TGTGCCAGCAGCTTAGTTTGGACGGCGGGGGCCGGGGGCAATGAGCAGTTCTTC. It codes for CASSLVWTAGAGGNEQFF.